A single sample gave rise to the 26 T cell receptor beta chains below, sequenced in a study of patients and donors after allogeneic stem cell transplantation. TCRdb fed the RT-PCR reads into MiXCR, producing one record per CDR3 protein. The repertoire has 400,000 to 450,000 distinct CDR3 sequences, around 16% of them found once; the top ten carry roughly 7.2%. The material sequenced was blood, either unsorted or a sorted T cell fraction (not recorded which). These receptors all stem from a human donor who was either an allogeneic HSCT recipient or a stem cell or donor lymphocyte infusion donor (not recorded which). It is not recorded whose cells these are; they may come from a transplant donor.

The chain joins TRBV30 to TRBJ2-4, with a weak D call TRBD2 (7 bases). The CDR3 is 12 residues long. Trimming shortened V by 2 bases and J by 12 bases, and 14 bases separated the two germline ends. Germline lookup yields CDR1 GTSNPN and CDR2 SVGIG (reference sequence). This CDR3 is CAWSMAGAYQYF. The DNA of the CDR3 is TGTGCCTGGAGTATGGCGGGGGCGTATCAGTACTTC.

The rearrangement joins TRBV15 to TRBJ2-7; a possible D gene is TRBD1 (7 bases). The germline V gene has CDR1 LNHNV and CDR2 YYDKDF (reference sequence). Trimming left V 4 bases short and J 3 bases short, with 19 bases between. CDR3 length equals 16 residues. CDR3 region: CATSIPTGEAVYEQYF. DNA for the CDR3: TGTGCCACCAGCATCCCTACAGGGGAGGCAGTCTACGAGCAGTACTTC. The complete variable domain, with remaining parts taken from reference TRBV15 and TRBJ2-7, reads DAMVIQNPRYQVTQFGKPVTLSCSQTLNHNVMYWYQQKSSQAPKLLFHYYDKDFNNEADTPDNFQSRRPNTSFCFLDIRSPGLGDTAMYLCATSIPTGEAVYEQYFGPGTRLTVT.

This clonotype was detected only a few times. The chain joins TRBV5-1 to TRBJ2-7; 7 bases agree with TRBD2. With 0 bases clipped from V and 5 bases from J, the junction kept 2 bases outside the gene matches. Germline loops: CDR1 SGHRS, CDR2 YFSETQ. The CDR3 is 13 residues long. CDR3 DNA sequence: TGCGCCAGCAGCTTGGCCAGCGGGGACGAGCAGTACTTC. Encoded protein: CASSLASGDEQYF.

The V and J genes are TRBV20-1 and TRBJ2-7, with TRBD1 matching over 7 bases. This CDR3 comprises 13 residues. Trimming took 6 bases from V and 3 from J; bases not matched to a gene: 8. CDR1 and CDR2 from the germline V gene are DFQATT and SNEGSKA (reference sequence). The CDR3 is CSAPDRTDYEQYF. The CDR3, as DNA: TGCAGTGCACCGGACAGGACGGACTACGAGCAGTACTTC.

This clonotype was counted many times. This chain connects TRBV15 to TRBJ2-7; TRBD1 might be the D (6 bases). CDR1 and CDR2 from the germline V gene are LNHNV and YYDKDF (reference sequence). The CDR3 contains 15 residues. V lost 1 base, J lost 3 bases, and 13 bases lay in between. This CDR3 is CATSRALQGIYEQYF. In nucleotides, the CDR3 is TGTGCCACCAGCAGAGCCCTACAGGGTATCTACGAGCAGTACTTC.

The chain recombines TRBV4-2 with TRBJ1-2; D uncertain. CDR3 length: 13 amino acids. The V gene lost 2 bases and the J gene lost 8 bases, with 12 bases spanning the gap. Per germline, CDR1 LGHNA and CDR2 YNFKEQ. The CDR3 protein is CASSQNSISGYTF. The CDR3 bases are TGTGCCAGCAGCCAAAACTCCATCTCGGGCTACACCTTC.

V gene TRBV7-9 combines with J gene TRBJ1-1; possible D gene TRBD1, 6 bases. The CDR3 is 15 amino acids. V dropped 5 bases and J dropped 0 bases, with 13 bases sitting between them. Germline V gives CDR1 SEHNR, CDR2 FQNEAQ (reference sequence). CDR3 bases: TGTGCCAGCAGCGCGTACAGGGCTATGAACACTGAAGCTTTCTTT. Encoded protein: CASSAYRAMNTEAFF.

This clonotype was recorded many times. The chain recombines TRBV4-1 with TRBJ2-7, with 8 bases matching TRBD1. Germline V CDR1 and CDR2: MGHRA, YSYEKL. The CDR3 has 15 amino acids. Trimming at V came to 4 bases and at J to 4 bases, leaving 9 bases not matched to a gene. The CDR3 loop is CASSLGQELGYEQYF. CDR3 DNA: TGCGCCAGCAGCCTGGGACAGGAATTAGGGTACGAGCAGTACTTC.

This chain uses TRBV12-3 or TRBV12-4 with TRBJ1-6; no definite D call. The CDR3 spans 12 residues. The V gene lost 7 bases and the J gene lost 12 bases, with 13 bases spanning the gap. The CDR3 region is CASTFGPQPLHF. In nucleotides, the CDR3 is TGTGCCAGCACTTTCGGGCCCCAACCCCTCCACTTT.

The chain uses TRBV4-3 and TRBJ1-5; 9 bases map to TRBD1. CDR3 length: 14 residues. CDR1 LGHNA and CDR2 YSLEER come from the germline V gene. Trimming removed 4 bases from V and 7 bases from J; junction bases left unmatched: 5. The CDR3 DNA reads as TGCGCCAGCAGCCCGGACAGGGGAGCCCAGCCCCAGCATTTT. This translates into CASSPDRGAQPQHF.

In this sample, this clonotype turned up a few times. The CDR3 DNA reads TGCAGTGCTAGAGATCGGGGACAGGGGTATCTCTACGAGCAGTACTTC. This translates into CSARDRGQGYLYEQYF. The J gene is TRBJ2-7, the V gene TRBV20-1; 10 positions match TRBD1. From germline, CDR1 is DFQATT and CDR2 SNEGSKA (reference sequence). V lost 0 bases to trimming and J lost 3 bases; unmatched junction nucleotides: 8. The CDR3 covers 16 residues.

There are a few counts of this clonotype. The chain is built from TRBV4-1 and TRBJ1-2, with a tentative D call TRBD1 (5 bases). Trimming removed 1 base at V and 0 bases at J, with 18 bases between. The CDR3 is made up of 18 amino acids. Germline CDR1 reads MGHRA; CDR2 reads YSYEKL. The CDR3 here is CASSQALPLLGANYGYTF. CDR3 nucleotides: TGCGCCAGCAGCCAAGCCCTACCCTTGCTGGGGGCTAACTATGGCTACACCTTC.

This clonotype was seen a few times. The rearrangement links TRBV11-2 to TRBJ2-4, with TRBD2 matching over 10 bases. Germline-derived CDR1 and CDR2 are SGHAT and FQNNGV. Trimming cost V 5 bases and J 8 bases; bases outside gene matches: 9. There are 15 residues in the CDR3. The CDR3 is CASSTGLAWLDIQYF. CDR3 nucleotides: TGTGCCAGCAGCACGGGACTAGCGTGGTTAGACATTCAGTACTTC.

This sequence joins TRBV2 and TRBJ2-1; D might be TRBD1 (6 bases). V was trimmed by 10 bases and J by 5 bases, leaving 18 bases between them. Germline lookup yields CDR1 SNHLY and CDR2 FYNNEI. There are 14 residues in the CDR3. This CDR3 reads CATVTGTSDNEQFF. The CDR3 nucleotides are TGTGCCACCGTTACCGGGACATCAGACAATGAGCAGTTCTTC.

This chain connects TRBV4-1 to TRBJ2-2; D unresolved. The length of the CDR3 is 15 residues. Germline-derived CDR1 and CDR2 are MGHRA and YSYEKL. V lost 3 bases, J lost 6 bases, and 14 bases lay in between. In DNA form, the CDR3 reads TGCGCCAGCAGCCACCCGACTGAGGAGTCCGGGGAGCTGTTTTTT. It translates to CASSHPTEESGELFF.

This clonotype was recorded a few times. V usage is TRBV9 and J usage is TRBJ2-1; possibly TRBD2 for D (7 bases). The CDR3 runs to 15 residues. V lost 2 bases and J lost 5, with 14 bases in between. Germline V gives CDR1 SGDLS, CDR2 YYNGEE. Written as DNA, the CDR3 is TGTGCCAGCAGCGTGGGGGCTAGCGGAAACAATGAGCAGTTCTTC. This encodes CASSVGASGNNEQFF.

This clonotype has a handful of counts. The gene calls are TRBV30 and TRBJ1-2; no firm D call. V was cut by 0 bases and J by 5 bases, with 10 bases left in between. Germline assignment: CDR1 GTSNPN and CDR2 SVGIG (reference sequence). The CDR3 sequence is 13 residues long. This CDR3 is CAWSVQVGYGYTF. The CDR3 nucleotides are TGTGCCTGGAGTGTGCAGGTCGGATATGGCTACACCTTC. The full variable domain, with the rest looked up from reference TRBV30 and TRBJ1-2, is SQTIHQWPATLVQPVGSPLSLECTVEGTSNPNLYWYRQAAGRGLQLLFYSVGIGQISSEVPQNLSASRPQDRQFILSSKKLLLSDSGFYLCAWSVQVGYGYTFGSGTRLTVV.

This chain links TRBV2 with TRBJ1-4; D is unresolved. CDR1 is SNHLY, CDR2 FYNNEI, per germline. The CDR3 is made up of 14 amino acids. Trimming stripped 5 bases from V and 8 bases from J, with 15 bases between. The CDR3 DNA sequence: TGTGCCAGCAGTTCCGGGCCCGTGGGAGAAAAACTGTTTTTT. It is translated as CASSSGPVGEKLFF. Complete variable domain (other parts from reference TRBV2 and TRBJ1-4): EPEVTQTPSHQVTQMGQEVILRCVPISNHLYFYWYRQILGQKVEFLVSFYNNEISEKSEIFDDQFSVERPDGSNFTLKIRSTKLEDSAMYFCASSSGPVGEKLFFGSGTQLSVL.

The chain employs TRBV20-1 and TRBJ1-1, with 8 bases matching TRBD1. CDR3 length: 14 residues. Germline loops: CDR1 DFQATT, CDR2 SNEGSKA (reference sequence). V dropped 1 base and J dropped 8; count of bases not matched to a gene: 9. CDR3 sequence reads: CSARVGQGGLEAFF. The CDR3 bases are TGCAGTGCTAGAGTAGGACAGGGCGGCTTAGAAGCTTTCTTT.

This chain connects TRBV12-3 or TRBV12-4 to TRBJ1-6, with TRBD1 identical over 8 bases. CDR3 length: 14 residues. V dropped 3 bases and J dropped 8; count of bases not matched to a gene: 3. This CDR3 reads CASSFTGGDSPLHF. In DNA form, the CDR3 reads TGTGCCAGCAGTTTTACAGGGGGAGATTCACCCCTCCACTTT.

This clonotype showed up many times. V gene TRBV12-3 or TRBV12-4 combines with J gene TRBJ1-1, with D unclear. With 4 bases removed from V and 4 bases from J, the gap between germline ends came to 19 bases. The CDR3 consists of 16 residues. The CDR3 nucleotides read TGTGCCAGCAGTTCTCCCCATGGACGGAAGACCACTGAAGCTTTCTTT. Its protein product is CASSSPHGRKTTEAFF.

The rearrangement links TRBV6-1 to TRBJ2-1; D ambiguous. The germline V and J ends were trimmed by 5 bases and 2 bases, with 16 bases remaining between them. CDR3 length: 16 residues. Germline-derived CDR1 and CDR2 are MNHNS and SASEGT. The CDR3 loop reads CASSPGRGPPYNEQFF. The CDR3 coding sequence is TGTGCCAGCAGTCCTGGTCGAGGACCACCCTACAATGAGCAGTTCTTC.

The J gene is TRBJ2-5, the V gene TRBV7-7; D unclear. V was pared by 0 bases and J by 7 bases, with 12 bases between. Germline V gene lookup returns CDR1 SSHAT and CDR2 FNYEAQ (reference sequence). This CDR3 is built from 14 residues. CDR3 coding DNA: TGTGCCAGCAGCTTAGCTGGTATCGATGGGACCCAGTACTTC. It encodes CASSLAGIDGTQYF.

The chain recombines TRBV5-1 with TRBJ2-7, with 8 bases identical to TRBD2. Germline CDR1 reads SGHRS; CDR2 reads YFSETQ. With 4 bases clipped from V and 4 bases from J, the junction kept 10 bases outside the gene matches. The CDR3 has 15 residues. CDR3: CASSPSGTSVYEQYF. The CDR3 DNA follows: TGCGCCAGCAGCCCATCCGGGACTAGTGTTTACGAGCAGTACTTC.

This clonotype was observed a few times. The DNA for the CDR3 is TGTGCCAGCAGCGTAGGAGGCAGCCTTCTAGGCAATGAGCAGTTCTTC. Protein: CASSVGGSLLGNEQFF. This chain connects TRBV9 to TRBJ2-1, with D unresolved. The germline V gene has CDR1 SGDLS and CDR2 YYNGEE. This CDR3 has 16 amino acids. Trimming took 0 bases from V and 6 from J, leaving 16 bases between them.

The chain employs TRBV2 and TRBJ2-5, with D tentatively TRBD2 (5 bases). The CDR3 runs 12 residues. CDR1 SNHLY and CDR2 FYNNEI come from the germline V gene. V lost 6 bases and J lost 4, with 9 bases in between. For the CDR3, the DNA is TGTGCCAGCAGCGCTAGCCGAGAGACCCAGTACTTC. Translated: CASSASRETQYF.